This note documents a single TCR beta chain sequence. Described time point: pre-treatment sample, taken before nivolumab and TIL therapy. The tumor samples were excised metastases, mostly pleural nodules or supraclavicular lymph nodes. Tumors were harvested before any PD-1/PD-L1 blockade. This entry belongs to a study of TIL therapy for anti-PD-1-resistant metastatic lung cancer. At the level of the study: Median patient age was approximately 58, ranging roughly 38-75 years.

This CDR3 comprises 18 residues. The V and J ends lost 5 bases and 4 bases, in that order; junction bases with no gene match: 17. Germline values: CDR1 MNHEY, CDR2 SMNVEV (reference sequence). This was the immunoSEQ v3 assay. This table comes from immunoSEQ multiplex PCR, and its TCRdb copy is limited to in-frame clones, with some not included. The sample yields approximately 92,000 clones, about two thirds seen once. The TCR originated in a person aged 25-85 years with non-small cell lung cancer. This specimen consisted of tumor tissue, obtained at baseline. The chain links TRBV27 to TRBJ2-1, with 7 bases aligning to TRBD1. The CDR3 sequence: CASSKRQGDVGSYNEQFF. CDR3 DNA sequence: TGTGCCAGCAGTAAAAGACAGGGCGACGTAGGATCTTACAATGAGCAGTTCTTC.